Here is one T cell receptor (beta chain) with its context. Its cognate antigen is unknown. Clones were sequenced by immunoSEQ multiplex PCR, and TCRdb holds only the in-frame ones, with some missing. Seen here are some 110,000 clones, 85% to 95% observed once, and the top ten hold roughly 0.63%. The germline V gene has CDR1 MNHEY and CDR2 SVGAGI. The CDR3 extends over 14 amino acids. Trimming stripped 2 bases from V and 5 bases from J, with 10 bases between. CD4+CD25+CD127- Tregs, CD4+CD25- non-Tregs, CD4 and CD8 cells were sorted. The data were obtained in a study of Tregs in tolerant kidney transplant recipients. Broader study findings: Expanding Tregs on activated donor B cells appeared to best identify donor-specific TCRbeta clones. No direct test of biological reproducibility was done here. The small number of patients limits these findings pending further validation.

Sequencing was carried out using CD4+ T cells from blood. This sequence originates from a human donor in good health. The rearrangement uses TRBV6-5 and TRBJ1-5, with D perhaps TRBD1 (6 bases). The CDR3 bases are TGTGCCAGCAGTTACAGGTCAGGGGATCAGCCCCAGCATTTT. This gives the protein CASSYRSGDQPQHF.